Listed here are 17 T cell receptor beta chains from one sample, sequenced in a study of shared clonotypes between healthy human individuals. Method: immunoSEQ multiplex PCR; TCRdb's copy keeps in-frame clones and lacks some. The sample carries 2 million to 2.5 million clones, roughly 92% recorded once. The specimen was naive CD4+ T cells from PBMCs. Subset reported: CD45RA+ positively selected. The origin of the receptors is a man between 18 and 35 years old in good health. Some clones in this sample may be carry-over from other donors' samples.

CDR3 sequence: CASSVEPASYEQYF. CDR3 nucleotide sequence: TGTGCCAGCAGCGTAGAGCCAGCAAGCTACGAGCAGTACTTC. The chain couples TRBV9 to TRBJ2-7, with D unresolved. Per the germline V gene, CDR1 is SGDLS and CDR2 is YYNGEE. Trimming removed 0 bases at V and 3 bases at J, with 10 bases between. The CDR3 consists of 14 residues.

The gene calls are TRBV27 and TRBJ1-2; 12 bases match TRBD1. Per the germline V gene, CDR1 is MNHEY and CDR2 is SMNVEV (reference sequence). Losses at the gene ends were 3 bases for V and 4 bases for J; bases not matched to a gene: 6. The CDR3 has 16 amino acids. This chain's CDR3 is CASSFRDRGRSYGYTF. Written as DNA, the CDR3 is TGTGCCAGCAGTTTCCGGGACAGGGGGCGATCCTATGGCTACACCTTC.

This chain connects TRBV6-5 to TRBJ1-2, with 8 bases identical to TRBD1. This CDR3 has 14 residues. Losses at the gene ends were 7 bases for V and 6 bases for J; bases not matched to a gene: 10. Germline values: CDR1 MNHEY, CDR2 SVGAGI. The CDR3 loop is CASTDPGQVDGYTF. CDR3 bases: TGTGCCAGCACCGACCCGGGACAGGTAGATGGCTACACCTTC.

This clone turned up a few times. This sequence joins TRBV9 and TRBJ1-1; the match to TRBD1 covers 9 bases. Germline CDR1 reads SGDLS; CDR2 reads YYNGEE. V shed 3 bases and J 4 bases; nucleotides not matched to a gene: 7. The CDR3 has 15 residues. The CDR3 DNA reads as TGTGCCAGCAGCGCAAGACAGGGGGTCGCCACTGAAGCTTTCTTT. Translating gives CASSARQGVATEAFF.

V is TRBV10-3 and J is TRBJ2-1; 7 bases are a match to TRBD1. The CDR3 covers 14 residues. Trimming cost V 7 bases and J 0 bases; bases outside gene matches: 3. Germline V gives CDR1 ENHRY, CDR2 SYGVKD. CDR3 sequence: CAINGDSSYNEQFF. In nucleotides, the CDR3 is TGTGCCATCAACGGGGACAGCTCCTACAATGAGCAGTTCTTC.

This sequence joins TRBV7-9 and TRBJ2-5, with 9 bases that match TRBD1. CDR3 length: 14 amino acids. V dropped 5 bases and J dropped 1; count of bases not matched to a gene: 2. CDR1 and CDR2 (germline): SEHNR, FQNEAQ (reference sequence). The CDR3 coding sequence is TGTGCCAGCAGCCGGGGACAGGGCCAAGAGACCCAGTACTTC. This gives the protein CASSRGQGQETQYF.

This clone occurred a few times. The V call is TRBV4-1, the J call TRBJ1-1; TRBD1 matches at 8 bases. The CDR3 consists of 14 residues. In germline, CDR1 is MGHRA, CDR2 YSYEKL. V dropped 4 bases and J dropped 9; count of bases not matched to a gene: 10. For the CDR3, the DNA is TGCGCCAGCAGCCCAACCCGATGGACAGGGAAAGCTTTCTTT. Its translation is CASSPTRWTGKAFF.

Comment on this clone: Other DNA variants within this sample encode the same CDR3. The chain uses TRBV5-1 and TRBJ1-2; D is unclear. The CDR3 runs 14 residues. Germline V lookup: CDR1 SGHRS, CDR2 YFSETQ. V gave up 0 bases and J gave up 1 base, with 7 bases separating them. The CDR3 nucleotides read TGCGCCAGCAGCTTGGTGGGGAGTAACTATGGCTACACCTTC. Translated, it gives CASSLVGSNYGYTF.

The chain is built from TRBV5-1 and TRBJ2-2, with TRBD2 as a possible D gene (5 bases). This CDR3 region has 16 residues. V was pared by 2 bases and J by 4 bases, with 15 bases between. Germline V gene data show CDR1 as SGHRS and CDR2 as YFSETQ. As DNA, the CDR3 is TGCGCCAGCAGCTTTGCTAGCCCCAGCCCCACCGGGGAGCTGTTTTTT. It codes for CASSFASPSPTGELFF.

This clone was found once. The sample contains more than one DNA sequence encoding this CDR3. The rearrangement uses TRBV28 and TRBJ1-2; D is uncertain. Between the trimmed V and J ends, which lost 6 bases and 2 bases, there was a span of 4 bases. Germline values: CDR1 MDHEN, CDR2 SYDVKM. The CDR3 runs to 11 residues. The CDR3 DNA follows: TGTGCCAGCAGACTAAACTATGGCTACACCTTC. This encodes CASRLNYGYTF.

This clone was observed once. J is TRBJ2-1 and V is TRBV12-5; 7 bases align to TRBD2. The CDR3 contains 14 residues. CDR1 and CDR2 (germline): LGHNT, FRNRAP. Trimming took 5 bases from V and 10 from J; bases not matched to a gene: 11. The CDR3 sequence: CASGRGTIESEQFF. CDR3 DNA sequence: TGTGCTAGTGGTCGAGGGACTATTGAATCGGAGCAGTTCTTC.

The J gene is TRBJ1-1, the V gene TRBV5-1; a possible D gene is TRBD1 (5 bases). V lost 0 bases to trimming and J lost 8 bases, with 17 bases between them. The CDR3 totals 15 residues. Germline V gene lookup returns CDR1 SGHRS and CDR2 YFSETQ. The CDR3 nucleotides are TGCGCCAGCAGCTTGGGGGGCTCTTTCGGTTGGGAAGCTTTCTTT. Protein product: CASSLGGSFGWEAFF.

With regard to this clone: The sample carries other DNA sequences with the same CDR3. CDR3 sequence: CASSPGTVGYEQYF. The CDR3 DNA follows: TGTGCCAGCTCTCCCGGGACGGTAGGCTACGAGCAGTACTTC. The rearrangement uses TRBV18 and TRBJ2-7, with D perhaps TRBD1 or TRBD2 (5 bases each). The length of the CDR3 is 14 residues. The V end lost 6 bases, the J end lost 3 bases, and 15 bases lay between the germline ends. The germline V gene has CDR1 KGHSH and CDR2 LQKENI.

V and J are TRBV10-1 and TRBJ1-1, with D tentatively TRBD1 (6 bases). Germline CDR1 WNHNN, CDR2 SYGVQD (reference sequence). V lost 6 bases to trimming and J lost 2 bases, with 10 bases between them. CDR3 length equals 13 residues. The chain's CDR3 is CASRGAANTEAFF. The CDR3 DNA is TGCGCCAGCAGGGGGGCAGCCAACACTGAAGCTTTCTTT.

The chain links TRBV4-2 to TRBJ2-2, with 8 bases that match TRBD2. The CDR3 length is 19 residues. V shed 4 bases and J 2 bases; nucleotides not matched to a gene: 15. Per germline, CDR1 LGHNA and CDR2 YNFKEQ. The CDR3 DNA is TGTGCCAGCAGCCCCCTCGTCGTCTCGGGAGGGGCCAACACCGGGGAGCTGTTTTTT. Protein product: CASSPLVVSGGANTGELFF.

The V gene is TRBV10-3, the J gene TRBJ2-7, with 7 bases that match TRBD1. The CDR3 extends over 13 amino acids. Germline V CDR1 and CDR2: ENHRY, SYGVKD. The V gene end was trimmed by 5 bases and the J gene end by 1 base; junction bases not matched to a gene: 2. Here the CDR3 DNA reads TGTGCCATCAGTTGGGACAGTTCCTACGAGCAGTACTTC. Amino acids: CAISWDSSYEQYF.

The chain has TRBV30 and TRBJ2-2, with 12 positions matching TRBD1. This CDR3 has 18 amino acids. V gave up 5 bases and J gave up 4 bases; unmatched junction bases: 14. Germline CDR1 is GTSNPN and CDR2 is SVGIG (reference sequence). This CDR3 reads CAWSPSPGQGAITGELFF. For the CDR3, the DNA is TGTGCCTGGTCTCCCAGTCCGGGACAGGGGGCGATCACCGGGGAGCTGTTTTTT.